What follows are 26 T cell receptor beta chains derived from one specimen sequenced in a study of blood T cell repertoires in COVID-19. The protocol was immunoSEQ multiplex PCR, while the TCRdb copy is restricted to in-frame clones and leaves out a portion. The profile shows nearly 350,000 clones, around 87% of them singletons. Sequenced material: peripheral blood. Receptors originate from a woman between 50 and 59 years old with COVID-19, enrolled during active disease.

This clone was observed at least ten times. The rearrangement links TRBV3-1 (or the pseudogene TRBV3-2) to TRBJ1-2; 7 nucleotides agree with TRBD1. CDR3 length: 16 residues. Germline V gives CDR1 LGHDT, CDR2 YNNKEL (reference sequence). The trim removed 6 bases at V and 4 bases at J, leaving 14 bases unmatched. Written as DNA, the CDR3 is TGTGCCAGCAGATCCAGGGGGGAAGGAGAAAGCTATGGCTACACCTTC. Its protein is CASRSRGEGESYGYTF.

This clone showed up just a few times. The chain recombines TRBV3-1 (or the pseudogene TRBV3-2) with TRBJ2-2, with D hard to call. Germline V gene lookup returns CDR1 LGHDT and CDR2 YNNKEL (reference sequence). V gave up 7 bases and J gave up 4 bases, with 4 bases separating them. CDR3 length: 11 residues. The CDR3 bases are TGTGCCAGCACCCGCACCGGGGAGCTGTTTTTT. Translation gives CASTRTGELFF.

The CDR3 here is CASSLLGEAFF. CDR3 DNA: TGTGCCAGCAGCTTGCTCGGGGAAGCTTTCTTT. The chain recombines TRBV5-5 with TRBJ1-1, with D hard to call. There are 11 residues in the CDR3. CDR1 and CDR2 (germline): SGHKS, YYEKEE (reference sequence). Trimming pared 1 base from V and 8 bases from J, leaving 6 bases between.

The CDR3 reads CASSPFLAGGDPGTQYF. The CDR3 DNA sequence: TGTGCCAGCAGCCCCTTCCTCGCGGGAGGCGACCCGGGGACGCAGTATTTT. This rearrangement joins TRBV27 to TRBJ2-3, with 8 bases lining up with TRBD2. Germline V gene data show CDR1 as MNHEY and CDR2 as SMNVEV (reference sequence). The CDR3 covers 17 residues. Trimming removed 6 bases from V and 9 bases from J; junction bases left unmatched: 20.

The V gene is TRBV7-2, the J gene TRBJ1-1; tentative D call: TRBD1 (5 bases). The CDR3 length is 16 residues. Germline V gene lookup returns CDR1 SGHTA and CDR2 FQGNSA. V gave up 5 bases and J gave up 0 bases, with 16 bases separating them. Here the CDR3 reads CASSRDSFTMNTEAFF. The CDR3 coding sequence is TGTGCCAGCAGCCGCGACAGTTTTACTATGAACACTGAAGCTTTCTTT.

The chain joins TRBV27 to TRBJ1-1; no clear D gene. This CDR3 is built from 14 residues. Per germline, CDR1 MNHEY and CDR2 SMNVEV (reference sequence). Trimming removed 3 bases from V and 1 base from J, with 9 bases in between. The CDR3 DNA reads TGTGCCAGCAGTTTCGGCGGATCGAACACTGAAGCTTTCTTT. Encoded protein: CASSFGGSNTEAFF.

This rearrangement joins TRBV29-1 to TRBJ2-3; a possible D gene is TRBD2 (5 bases). CDR3 length: 14 residues. The V gene's germline CDR1 is SQVTM and CDR2 ANQGSEA. V was shortened by 5 bases and J by 1 base, with 13 bases between the two germline ends. CDR3 nucleotides: TGCAGCGTTTGTGTGAGGGTCGGCACAGATACGCAGTATTTT. Translation: CSVCVRVGTDTQYF.

The rearrangement joins TRBV24-1 to TRBJ2-3, with TRBD1 matching over 9 bases. This CDR3 is built from 17 residues. J was trimmed by 2 bases and V by 2 bases; bases with no gene match: 7. Germline V gives CDR1 KGHDR, CDR2 SFDVKD. CDR3 DNA sequence: TGTGCCACCAGTGATTGGGGGACAGGGACGAACACAGATACGCAGTATTTT. Protein sequence: CATSDWGTGTNTDTQYF.

This rearrangement joins TRBV12-2 to TRBJ2-1; TRBD2 is taken as the D call from the table, unchecked against the DNA. TRBV12-2 is classified as a pseudogene. The CDR3 sequence is 14 residues long. CDR3 in amino acids: CASPPLASGIEQFF. Here the CDR3 DNA reads TGTGCAAGCCCCCCTCTGGCTAGCGGGATTGAGCAGTTCTTC.

As DNA, the CDR3 is TGTGCCAGCAGCTCAATGGGGACACGGAGGAAACTGTTTTTT. This translates into CASSSMGTRRKLFF. The chain employs TRBV27 and TRBJ1-4, with D maybe TRBD1 (6 bases). Germline lookup yields CDR1 MNHEY and CDR2 SMNVEV (reference sequence). CDR3 length: 14 amino acids. V lost 6 bases and J lost 11, with 19 bases in between.

The CDR3 DNA reads as TGTGCCACACTAGCGGGAGAATCCTACAATGAGCAGTTCTTC. Encoded protein: CATLAGESYNEQFF. The genes are TRBV2 and TRBJ2-1; the match to TRBD2 covers 11 bases. Trimming at V came to 10 bases and at J to 1 base, leaving 3 bases not matched to a gene. Germline-derived CDR1 and CDR2 are SNHLY and FYNNEI. This CDR3 spans 14 amino acids.

The genes are TRBV12-5 and TRBJ2-2; TRBD1 might be the D (6 bases). Germline loops: CDR1 LGHNT, CDR2 FRNRAP. V was trimmed by 5 bases and J by 6 bases, leaving 16 bases between them. This CDR3 has 15 amino acids. CDR3 in amino acids: CASGGVGGVAGELFF. The CDR3 DNA sequence: TGTGCTAGTGGTGGTGTAGGGGGAGTGGCCGGGGAGCTGTTTTTT.

The chain has TRBV10-1 and TRBJ2-7; TRBD2 agrees at 14 bases. The CDR3 length is 15 residues. Per the germline V gene, CDR1 is WNHNN and CDR2 is SYGVQD (reference sequence). J lost 4 bases, V lost 3 bases, and 2 bases had no gene match. The CDR3 nucleotides are TGCGCCAGCAGTGAAGGGACTAGCGGGAGTTACGAGCAGTACTTC. Translated: CASSEGTSGSYEQYF.

This chain links TRBV5-4 with TRBJ2-2; D remains unclear. This CDR3 is built from 14 residues. Germline V CDR1 and CDR2: SGHNT, YYREEE (reference sequence). V was shortened by 4 bases and J by 0 bases, with 7 bases between the two germline ends. The CDR3 region has the DNA TGTGCCAGCAGCACGCGCTCGAACACCGGGGAGCTGTTTTTT. Its translation is CASSTRSNTGELFF.

The chain recombines TRBV29-1 with TRBJ2-5, with TRBD2 identical over 12 bases. J lost 5 bases, V lost 5 bases, and 3 bases had no gene match. This CDR3 region has 13 residues. Per the germline V gene, CDR1 is SQVTM and CDR2 is ANQGSEA. CDR3 in amino acids: CSVSLAGGETQYF. CDR3 nucleotides: TGCAGCGTTTCCCTAGCGGGGGGGGAGACCCAGTACTTC.

In DNA form, the CDR3 reads TGTGCCAGCAGTGATGGAGGGAGTCCTTATAATTCACCCCTCCACTTT. Translated, it gives CASSDGGSPYNSPLHF. This chain links TRBV2 with TRBJ1-6; unclear D gene. Germline loops: CDR1 SNHLY, CDR2 FYNNEI. The CDR3 covers 16 residues. V was pared by 3 bases and J by 4 bases, with 13 bases between.

V usage is TRBV5-4 and J usage is TRBJ2-1; 12 nucleotides agree with TRBD2. The CDR3 covers 16 residues. Germline V lookup: CDR1 SGHNT, CDR2 YYREEE (reference sequence). V trimming: 0 bases; J trimming: 2 bases; junction bases outside the gene matches: 0. CDR3 in DNA: TGTGCCAGCAGCTTGGGACTAGCGGGGGCCTACAATGAGCAGTTCTTC. Its protein is CASSLGLAGAYNEQFF. The full variable domain, its missing parts supplied by reference TRBV5-4 and TRBJ2-1, is ETGVTQSPTHLIKTRGQQVTLRCSSQSGHNTVSWYQQALGQGPQFIFQYYREEENGRGNFPPRFSGLQFPNYSSELNVNALELDDSALYLCASSLGLAGAYNEQFFGPGTRLTVL.

The CDR3 spells CASSPYPGLAGPYEQYF. In nucleotides, the CDR3 is TGTGCCAGCTCACCCTATCCGGGACTAGCGGGACCCTACGAGCAGTACTTC. The J gene is TRBJ2-7, the V gene TRBV18, with 13 bases matching TRBD2. Germline values: CDR1 KGHSH, CDR2 LQKENI. This CDR3 has 17 amino acids. V shed 3 bases, J shed 2 bases, and the junction held 7 bases outside the gene matches.

V usage is TRBV28 and J usage is TRBJ1-1, with TRBD1 identical over 7 bases. V lost 3 bases to trimming and J lost 11 bases; unmatched junction nucleotides: 12. CDR3 length: 14 amino acids. CDR1 and CDR2 from the germline V gene are MDHEN and SYDVKM. The CDR3 bases are TGTGCCAGCAGTTTTGGAGACAGGGCTATAAGGGCTTTCTTT. Its protein product is CASSFGDRAIRAFF.

This sequence joins TRBV5-1 and TRBJ2-6, with D possibly TRBD1 on 5 matching bases. The CDR3 spans 15 residues. V lost 7 bases and J 2 bases, leaving 13 bases between the germline ends. Germline CDR1 SGHRS, CDR2 YFSETQ. CDR3 in amino acids: CASAATGPGANVLTF. The CDR3 nucleotides read TGCGCCAGCGCAGCCACAGGACCTGGGGCCAACGTCCTGACTTTC.

This chain uses TRBV19 with TRBJ2-1; D is unclear. The V gene's germline CDR1 is LNHDA and CDR2 SQIVND (reference sequence). Trimming took off 3 bases at V and 0 bases at J, with 12 bases between the two ends. This CDR3 has 16 residues. CDR3 nucleotide sequence: TGTGCCAGTAGTATTGACACCGCGAGCTCCTACAATGAGCAGTTCTTC. Its protein is CASSIDTASSYNEQFF.

This clone was counted only a few times. The rearrangement joins TRBV6-5 to TRBJ2-2; the match to TRBD2 covers 8 bases. V was clipped by 5 bases and J by 5 bases; unmatched bases: 4. Germline CDR1 and CDR2: MNHEY and SVGAGI. The CDR3 totals 14 residues. The CDR3 sequence: CASSSGSSTGELFF. The CDR3 DNA sequence: TGTGCCAGCAGTAGCGGGAGCAGTACCGGGGAGCTGTTTTTT.

The rearrangement uses TRBV13 and TRBJ2-7; D ambiguous. CDR1 and CDR2 from the germline V gene are PRHDT and FYEKMQ (reference sequence). The CDR3 has 12 amino acids. Trimming removed 4 bases from V and 0 bases from J, with 4 bases in between. In DNA, the CDR3 is TGTGCCAGCAGCTACACCTCCTACGAGCAGTACTTC. Protein product: CASSYTSYEQYF.

The chain employs TRBV2 and TRBJ2-1, with 12 bases that match TRBD1. In germline, CDR1 is SNHLY, CDR2 FYNNEI. CDR3 length: 13 amino acids. The junction had 2 bases not matched to a gene; V was cut back by 10 bases and J by 4 bases. CDR3 region: CATGQGAYNEQFF. In DNA form, the CDR3 reads TGTGCCACGGGACAGGGGGCTTACAATGAGCAGTTCTTC.

V is TRBV7-9 and J is TRBJ2-5, with D possibly matching TRBD2 (6 bases). Between the trimmed V and J ends, which lost 5 bases and 5 bases, there was a span of 18 bases. The CDR3 has 15 residues. Germline V gene sequence: CDR1 SEHNR, CDR2 FQNEAQ (reference sequence). The CDR3 region is CASSGMGGVWETQYF. Written as DNA, the CDR3 is TGTGCCAGCAGCGGAATGGGCGGGGTATGGGAGACCCAGTACTTC.

V usage is TRBV9 and J usage is TRBJ1-1; D ambiguous. CDR3 size: 12 residues. V was clipped by 7 bases and J by 4 bases, with 11 bases between them. Germline CDR1 reads SGDLS; CDR2 reads YYNGEE. CDR3 sequence: CASSRAGTEAFF. CDR3 in DNA: TGTGCCAGCTCGCGGGCTGGCACTGAAGCTTTCTTT.